This T cell receptor (beta chain) was sequenced for a study of technical replicates of blood from a few donors. Some clones are missing from TCRdb's copy, which holds only in-frame ones; the method was immunoSEQ multiplex PCR. This table holds roughly 80,000 clones, roughly 90% found once. This CDR3 has 15 amino acids. CDR1 and CDR2 from the germline V gene are SGHNT and YYREEE (reference sequence). V shed 0 bases and J shed 6 bases, with 13 bases lying between them. This clonotype originated in a human donor in good health. The sequenced material came from T cells isolated from PBMCs. The chain couples TRBV5-4 to TRBJ1-3, with D uncertain. CDR3 sequence: CASSLDIGEANTIYF. CDR3 bases: TGTGCCAGCAGCTTGGATATCGGGGAAGCAAACACCATATATTTT.